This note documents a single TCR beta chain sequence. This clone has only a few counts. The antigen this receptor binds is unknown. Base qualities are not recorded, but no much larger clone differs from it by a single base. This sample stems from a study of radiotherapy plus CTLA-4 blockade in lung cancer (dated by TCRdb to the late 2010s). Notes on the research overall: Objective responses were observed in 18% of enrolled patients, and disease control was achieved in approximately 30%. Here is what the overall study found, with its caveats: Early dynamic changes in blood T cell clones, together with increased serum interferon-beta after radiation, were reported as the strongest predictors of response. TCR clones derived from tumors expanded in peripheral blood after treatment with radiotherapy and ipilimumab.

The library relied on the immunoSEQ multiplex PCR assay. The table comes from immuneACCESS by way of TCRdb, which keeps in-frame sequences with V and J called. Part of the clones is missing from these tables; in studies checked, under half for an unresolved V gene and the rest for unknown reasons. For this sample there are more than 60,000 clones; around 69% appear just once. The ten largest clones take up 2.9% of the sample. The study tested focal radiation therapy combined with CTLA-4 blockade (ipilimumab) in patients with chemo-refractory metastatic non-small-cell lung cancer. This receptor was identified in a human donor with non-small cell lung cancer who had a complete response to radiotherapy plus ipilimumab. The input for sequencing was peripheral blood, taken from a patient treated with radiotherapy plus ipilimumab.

The nucleotide sequence reads as follows: TGTGCCAGCAGTGATACAGGGTTAGGTAACTATGGCTACACCTTC. It translates to CASSDTGLGNYGYTF. The sequence joins TRBV2 to TRBJ1-2; TRBD1 is a possible D gene, resting on 6 matching bases. The junction carries 12 bases between V and J, which are trimmed by 3 bases and 1 base respectively. Spanning cysteine to phenylalanine, the CDR3 consists of 15 amino acids. Only the CDR3 region is kept as DNA, spanning 45 bases read in frame from base 1. CDR1 SNHLY and CDR2 FYNNEI were looked up in the germline V gene.